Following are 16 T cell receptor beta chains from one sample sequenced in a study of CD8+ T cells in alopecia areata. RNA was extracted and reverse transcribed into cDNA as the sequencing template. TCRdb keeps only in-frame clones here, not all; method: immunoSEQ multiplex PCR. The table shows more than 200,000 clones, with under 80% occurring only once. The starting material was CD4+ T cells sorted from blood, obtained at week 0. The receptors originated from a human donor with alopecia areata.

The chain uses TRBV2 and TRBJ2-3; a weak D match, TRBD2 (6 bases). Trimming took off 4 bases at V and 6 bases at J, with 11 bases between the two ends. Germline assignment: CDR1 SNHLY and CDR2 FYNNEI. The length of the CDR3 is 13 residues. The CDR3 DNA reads TGTGCCAGCAGTGTTGGGGAGGCCGATACGCAGTATTTT. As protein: CASSVGEADTQYF.

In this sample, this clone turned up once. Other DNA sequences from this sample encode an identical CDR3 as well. CDR3 nucleotide sequence: TGTGCCAGCAGCCAAGAACCGGGGATGAACACTGAAGCTTTCTTT. Its translation is CASSQEPGMNTEAFF. The chain is built from TRBV4-2 and TRBJ1-1; D is undetermined. Trimming took 0 bases from V and 0 from J, leaving 8 bases between them. The CDR3 consists of 15 residues. Germline assignment: CDR1 LGHNA and CDR2 YNFKEQ.

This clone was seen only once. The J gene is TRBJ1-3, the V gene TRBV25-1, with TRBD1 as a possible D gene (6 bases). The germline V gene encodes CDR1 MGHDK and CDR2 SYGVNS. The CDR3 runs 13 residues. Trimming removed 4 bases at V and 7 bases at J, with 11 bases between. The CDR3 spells CASSGAGVNTIYF. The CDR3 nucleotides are TGTGCCAGCAGTGGGGCAGGGGTGAACACCATATATTTT.

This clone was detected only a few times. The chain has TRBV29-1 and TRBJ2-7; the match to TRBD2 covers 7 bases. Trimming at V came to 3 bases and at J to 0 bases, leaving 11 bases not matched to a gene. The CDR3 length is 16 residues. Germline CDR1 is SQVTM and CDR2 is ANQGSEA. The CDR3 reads CSVEVGRGPFSYEQYF. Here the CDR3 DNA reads TGCAGCGTTGAGGTTGGGAGGGGTCCTTTCTCCTACGAGCAGTACTTC.

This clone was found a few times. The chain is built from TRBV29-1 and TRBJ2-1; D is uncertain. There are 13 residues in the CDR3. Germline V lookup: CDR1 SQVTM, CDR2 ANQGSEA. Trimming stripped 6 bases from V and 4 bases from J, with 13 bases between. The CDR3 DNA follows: TGCAGCGTCGTTCCGGCAAGATACAATGAGCAGTTCTTC. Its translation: CSVVPARYNEQFF.

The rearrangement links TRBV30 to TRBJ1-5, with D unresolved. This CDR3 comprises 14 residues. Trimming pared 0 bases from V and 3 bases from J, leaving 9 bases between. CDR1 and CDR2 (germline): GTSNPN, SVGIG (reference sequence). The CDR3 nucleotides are TGTGCCTGGAGTGTAGGGCCGGTCAATCAGCCCCAGCATTTT. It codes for CAWSVGPVNQPQHF.

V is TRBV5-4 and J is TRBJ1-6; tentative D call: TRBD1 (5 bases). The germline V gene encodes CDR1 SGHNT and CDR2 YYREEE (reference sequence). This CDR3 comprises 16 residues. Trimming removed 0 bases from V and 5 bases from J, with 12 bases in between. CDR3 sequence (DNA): TGTGCCAGCAGCTTGGGTTCAGGAGGGGATAATTCACCCCTCCACTTT. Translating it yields CASSLGSGGDNSPLHF.

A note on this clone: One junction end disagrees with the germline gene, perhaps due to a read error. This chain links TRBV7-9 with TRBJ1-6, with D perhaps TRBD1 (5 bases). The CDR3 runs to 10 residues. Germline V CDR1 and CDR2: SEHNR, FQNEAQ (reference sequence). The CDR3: CASSLETERF. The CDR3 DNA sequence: TGTGCCAGCAGCTTGGAGACAGAACGCTTT.

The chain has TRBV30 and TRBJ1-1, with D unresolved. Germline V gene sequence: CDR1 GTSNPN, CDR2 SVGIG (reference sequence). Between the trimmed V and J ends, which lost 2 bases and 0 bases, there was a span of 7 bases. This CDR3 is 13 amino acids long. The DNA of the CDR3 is TGTGCCTGGAGTTCCGGCTTGAACACTGAAGCTTTCTTT. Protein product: CAWSSGLNTEAFF.

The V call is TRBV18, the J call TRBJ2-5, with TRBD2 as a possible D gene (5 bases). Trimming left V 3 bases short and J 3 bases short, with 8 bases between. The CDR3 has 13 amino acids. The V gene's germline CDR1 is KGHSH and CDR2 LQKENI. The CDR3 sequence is CASSPALEETQYF. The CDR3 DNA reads TGTGCCAGCTCACCTGCACTAGAAGAGACCCAGTACTTC.

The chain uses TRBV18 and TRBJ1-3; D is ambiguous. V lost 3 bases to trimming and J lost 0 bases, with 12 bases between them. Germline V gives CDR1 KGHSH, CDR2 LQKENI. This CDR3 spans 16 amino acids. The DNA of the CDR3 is TGTGCCAGCTCACCCCTAGAGGATGGCTCTGGAAACACCATATATTTT. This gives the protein CASSPLEDGSGNTIYF.

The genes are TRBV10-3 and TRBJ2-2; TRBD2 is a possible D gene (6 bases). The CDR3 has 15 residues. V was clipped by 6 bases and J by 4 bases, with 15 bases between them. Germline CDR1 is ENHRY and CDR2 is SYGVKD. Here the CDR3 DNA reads TGTGCCATCAGGGAGGGGACCTCGATCACCGGGGAGCTGTTTTTT. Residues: CAIREGTSITGELFF.

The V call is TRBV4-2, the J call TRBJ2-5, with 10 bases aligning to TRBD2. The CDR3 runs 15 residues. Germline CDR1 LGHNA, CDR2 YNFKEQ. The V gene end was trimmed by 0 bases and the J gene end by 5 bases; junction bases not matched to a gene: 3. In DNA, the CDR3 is TGTGCCAGCAGCCAAGATTCGGGACTAGCGGAGACCCAGTACTTC. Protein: CASSQDSGLAETQYF.

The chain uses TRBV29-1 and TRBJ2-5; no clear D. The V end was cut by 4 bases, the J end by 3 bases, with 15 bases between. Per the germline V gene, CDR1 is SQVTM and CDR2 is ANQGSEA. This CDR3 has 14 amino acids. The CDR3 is CSVARSRKEETQYF. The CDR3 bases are TGCAGCGTTGCGCGGAGTCGGAAAGAAGAGACCCAGTACTTC.

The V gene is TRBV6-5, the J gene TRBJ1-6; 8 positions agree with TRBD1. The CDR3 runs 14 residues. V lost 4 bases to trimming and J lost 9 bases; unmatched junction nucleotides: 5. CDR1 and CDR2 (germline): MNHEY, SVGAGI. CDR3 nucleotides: TGTGCCAGCAGTTTAACAGGGGGTGGTTCACCCCTCCACTTT. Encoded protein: CASSLTGGGSPLHF.

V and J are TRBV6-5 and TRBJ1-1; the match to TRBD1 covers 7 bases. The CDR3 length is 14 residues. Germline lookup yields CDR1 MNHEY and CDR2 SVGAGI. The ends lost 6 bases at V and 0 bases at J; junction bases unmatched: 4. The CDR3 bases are TGTGCCAGCAGAGACGGGACAGTGAACACTGAAGCTTTCTTT. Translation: CASRDGTVNTEAFF.